One sample yielded the 10 T cell receptor beta chains listed below, sequenced in a study of shared clonotypes between healthy human individuals (dated by TCRdb to 2020 to 2022). The library relied on the immunoSEQ multiplex PCR assay. The table comes from immuneACCESS by way of TCRdb, which keeps in-frame sequences with V and J called. Part of the clones is missing from these tables; in studies checked, under half for an unresolved V gene and the rest for unknown reasons. Across this sample there are about 480,000 clones, with 75% to 85% seen only once. Approximately 12% of the sample goes to the ten largest clones. The sequencing input was PBMCs. Every receptor here comes from a woman aged 40 to 49 in good health. Some clones in this sample may be carry-over from other donors' samples.

The gene calls are TRBV4-2 and TRBJ2-7; D ambiguous. There are 12 residues in the CDR3. Deletions cut 1 base from V and 5 bases from J, with 6 bases between. Looked up from germline, CDR1 is LGHNA and CDR2 is YNFKEQ. The CDR3 sequence: CASSQAWDEQYF. As DNA, the CDR3 is TGTGCCAGCAGCCAAGCGTGGGACGAGCAGTACTTC.

As regards this clone: One end of the junction does not line up with germline, which may come from a read error. This chain connects TRBV29-1 to TRBJ2-7, with D perhaps matching TRBD2 (5 bases). The CDR3 runs to 15 residues. Germline V gene sequence: CDR1 SQVTM, CDR2 ANQGSEA. The CDR3 here is CSVCLSYGISHEQYF. CDR3 in DNA: TGCAGCGTTTGCTTGTCGTACGGGATCTCCCACGAGCAGTACTTC.

This clone was seen just once. The chain uses TRBV6-6 and TRBJ2-7; no definite D call. Germline loops: CDR1 MNHNY, CDR2 SVGAGI (reference sequence). This CDR3 contains 13 residues. Between the trimmed V and J ends, which lost 5 bases and 0 bases, there was a span of 8 bases. Here the CDR3 reads CASSRVLSYEQYF. Written as DNA, the CDR3 is TGTGCCAGCAGTAGGGTCCTCTCCTACGAGCAGTACTTC.

This clone has just a few counts. This rearrangement joins TRBV28 to TRBJ2-4; possibly TRBD2 for D (6 bases). The CDR3 is 14 residues long. Germline V CDR1 and CDR2: MDHEN, SYDVKM. V was shortened by 1 base and J by 7 bases, with 11 bases between the two germline ends. DNA for the CDR3: TGTGCCAGCAGTTTATCCCCAGGGAGGAACATTCAGTACTTC. Its protein is CASSLSPGRNIQYF.

This clone was found once. The genes are TRBV7-9 and TRBJ2-3, with a possible D match to TRBD2 (6 bases). With 8 bases removed from V and 3 bases from J, the gap between germline ends came to 21 bases. The CDR3 spans 16 residues. Germline CDR1 SEHNR, CDR2 FQNEAQ (reference sequence). As DNA, the CDR3 is TGTGCCAGCGCGCAAGGAGGGCCCGTTCCAACAGATACGCAGTATTTT. It yields the protein CASAQGGPVPTDTQYF.

The chain has TRBV18 and TRBJ2-1; TRBD1 agrees at 11 bases. J was trimmed by 5 bases and V by 3 bases; bases with no gene match: 6. The CDR3 has 16 amino acids. In germline, CDR1 is KGHSH, CDR2 LQKENI. DNA for the CDR3: TGTGCCAGCTCACCGCTAGGGACAGGGGGTCACAATGAGCAGTTCTTC. The encoded protein is CASSPLGTGGHNEQFF.

The V call is TRBV19, the J call TRBJ1-3; D is undetermined. The V gene's germline CDR1 is LNHDA and CDR2 SQIVND (reference sequence). The V and J ends lost 2 bases and 0 bases respectively, with 8 bases between them. The CDR3 is 15 residues long. The CDR3 nucleotides are TGTGCCAGTAGTATAATTCCGGGCTCTGGAAACACCATATATTTT. Its translation: CASSIIPGSGNTIYF.

This chain connects TRBV30 to TRBJ2-3; 8 bases are shared with TRBD2. The CDR3 covers 15 residues. CDR1 and CDR2 (germline): GTSNPN, SVGIG (reference sequence). Trimming at V came to 4 bases and at J to 3 bases, leaving 9 bases not matched to a gene. The CDR3 DNA follows: TGTGCCTGGAACGAGGGGACTAGAGGGACAGATACGCAGTATTTT. Translating gives CAWNEGTRGTDTQYF.

The rearrangement links TRBV10-3 to TRBJ2-2; D is unclear. The CDR3 is made up of 13 amino acids. V was trimmed by 6 bases and J by 0 bases, leaving 5 bases between them. Germline loops: CDR1 ENHRY, CDR2 SYGVKD. CDR3 bases: TGTGCCATCAGGGCGGCGAACACCGGGGAGCTGTTTTTT. The encoded protein is CAIRAANTGELFF.

The rearrangement uses TRBV27 and TRBJ1-6; D possibly corresponds to TRBD1 (5 bases). Germline loops: CDR1 MNHEY, CDR2 SMNVEV (reference sequence). V lost 7 bases to trimming and J lost 12 bases, with 13 bases between them. This CDR3 has 12 residues. The CDR3 DNA follows: TGTGCCAGCACCCTAGGGGACGGACCCCTCCACTTT. Protein: CASTLGDGPLHF.